This T cell receptor (beta chain) emerged from a study of response to subunit inactivated influenza vaccine. Trimming cost V 5 bases and J 4 bases; bases outside gene matches: 10. The CDR3 spans 18 residues. Looked up from germline, CDR1 is SGHAT and CDR2 is FQDESV (reference sequence). TCRdb analysed the RT-PCR reads with MiXCR anew, one entry per CDR3 protein. The sample shows roughly 780,000 distinct CDR3 sequences, less than 20% of them seen only once. V usage is TRBV11-1 and J usage is TRBJ2-1; 14 bases line up with TRBD2. The receptor was isolated from a man aged 50-60 years who received an inactivated influenza vaccine. The source material was PBMCs from blood, sampled roughly 5 days after vaccination. CDR3 DNA: TGTGCCAGCAGCCCCGGACTAGCGGGAGGCCCGGGTTACAATGAGCAGTTCTTC. This translates into CASSPGLAGGPGYNEQFF.